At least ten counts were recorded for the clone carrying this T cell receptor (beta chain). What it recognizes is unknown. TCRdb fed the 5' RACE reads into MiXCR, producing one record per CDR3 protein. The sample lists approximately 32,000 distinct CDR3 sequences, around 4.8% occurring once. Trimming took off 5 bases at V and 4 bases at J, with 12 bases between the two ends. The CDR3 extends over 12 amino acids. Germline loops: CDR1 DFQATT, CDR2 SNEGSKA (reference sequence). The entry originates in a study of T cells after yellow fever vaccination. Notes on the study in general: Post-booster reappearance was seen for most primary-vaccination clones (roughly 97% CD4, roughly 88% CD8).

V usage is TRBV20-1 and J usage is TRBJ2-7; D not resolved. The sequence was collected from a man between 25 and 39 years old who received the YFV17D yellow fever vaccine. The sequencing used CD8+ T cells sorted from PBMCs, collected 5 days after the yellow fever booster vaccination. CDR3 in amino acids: CSARNLRYEQYF. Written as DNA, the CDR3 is TGCAGTGCTCGCAACCTCCGGTACGAGCAGTACTTC.